This T cell receptor beta chain was captured by sequencing in a study of blood T cell repertoires in COVID-19. Study context: The United States, Italy and Spain supplied acute and convalescent COVID-19 samples. Nucleic acid was either cDNA or gDNA, and it came from T cells, B-cell-depleted T cells, or PBMCs.

CDR3 length: 15 amino acids. Trimming stripped 4 bases from V and 5 bases from J, with 18 bases between. Per the germline V gene, CDR1 is SGHNT and CDR2 is YYREEE (reference sequence). In the source study's methods: How many nucleated cells were present was estimated from reference gene primer amplification. Profiled with immunoSEQ multiplex PCR; TCRdb holds only in-frame clones, not every one. V, J and clone size reflect that table, while D and trimming were determined from the DNA. The profile shows over 150,000 clones, roughly 83% of them singletons. Sample: peripheral blood. This sequence originates from a woman aged 55-70 years with acute or convalescent COVID-19. The J gene is TRBJ2-5, the V gene TRBV5-4, with TRBD1 as a possible D gene (7 bases). The CDR3 DNA is TGTGCCAGCAGCCGTCGGACAGGAGCGGGCGAGACCCAGTACTTC. Translated, it gives CASSRRTGAGETQYF.